This T cell receptor (beta chain) was observed in a study of regulatory T cells in long-lasting Graves disease. Study results and limitations: Compared with new cases, persistent Graves' patients showed reduced TCR diversity. The study examined only peripheral blood, not thyroid tissue.

In regard to this clonotype: Antigen specificity is unknown.

Construction of TCR beta libraries relied on iRepertoire HTBI primers and on Arm-PCR targeting CDR3 regions. MiXCR, run by TCRdb on the multiplex PCR reads, gives a single entry per CDR3 protein. Among roughly 450,000 distinct CDR3 sequences listed, 22% were seen once. Time point given: persistent/refractory GD, antithyroid drugs over 5 years with positive TRAb. There was RNA extracted from PBMCs, and the TCR library was made from it. The receptor's source is a female donor with Graves disease. Sequenced material: peripheral blood mononuclear cells (PBMCs), taken when the disease was refractory, from a patient treated with antithyroid drugs.

CDR3 amino acids: CASSQDQGSPEAFF. The CDR3 DNA reads TGTGCCAGCAGCCAAGATCAGGGGTCCCCTGAAGCTTTCTTT. V gene TRBV14 combines with J gene TRBJ1-1, with D possibly TRBD1 on 6 matching bases. Germline CDR1 is SGHDN and CDR2 is FVKESK. The CDR3 has 14 amino acids. V dropped 0 bases and J dropped 6 bases, with 11 bases sitting between them.